This is a list of T cell receptor beta chains from one sample in a study of spatial heterogeneity in lung cancer. TCRdb recomputed calls from the 5' RACE reads with MiXCR, one row per CDR3 protein. The sample has about 94,000 distinct CDR3 sequences, roughly 19% seen once. The source material was PBMCs, sampled at follow-up. These receptors were taken from a male donor with early-stage non-small cell lung cancer. CDR3s include the opening cysteine and the closing phenylalanine or tryptophan. A D gene is named only where the DNA matches it firmly. Clone size is shown for a subset of rows, as once, few, many or a class of expanded clone.

J | size | V | D | DNA | CDR3
TRBJ1-1 | many | TRBV5-4 | - | TGTGCCAGCAGCTTGGACAGAAACACTGAAGCTTTCTTT | CASSLDRNTEAFF
TRBJ2-3 | many | TRBV5-1 | - | TGCGCCAGCAGCCCCCGAATTAGCGCAAGCACAGATACGCAGTATTTT | CASSPRISASTDTQYF
TRBJ2-6 | - | TRBV6-2/TRBV6-3 | TRBD2 | TGTGCCAGCAGTTACTCGGGACTACTAATCCGCTCTGGGGCCAACGTCCTGACTTTC | CASSYSGLLIRSGANVLTF
TRBJ1-6 | - | TRBV12-3/TRBV12-4 | - | TGTGCCAGCAGCCATCGGTCTTCACCCCTCCACTTT | CASSHRSSPLHF
TRBJ2-7 | - | TRBV18 | TRBD2 | TGTGCCAGCTCACCCTCGGTTAGCGGGAGGGCGAGGGAGCAGTACTTC | CASSPSVSGRAREQYF
TRBJ2-1 | few | TRBV15 | - | TGTGCCACCAGCAGAGATCTAAGCTCCTACAATGAGCAGTTCTTC | CATSRDLSSYNEQFF
TRBJ1-5 | few | TRBV29-1 | - | TGCAGCGTTGGACAGGCTGGCCAGCCCCAGCATTTT | CSVGQAGQPQHF
TRBJ2-1 | once | TRBV28 | - | TGTGCCAGCACCTTGACGAACTATATCAATGAGCAGTTCTTC | CASTLTNYINEQFF
TRBJ2-2 | - | TRBV6-2/TRBV6-3 | TRBD1 | TGTGCCAGCAGCCGTGGACAGGGCGCGAACACCGGGGAGCTGTTTTTT | CASSRGQGANTGELFF
TRBJ1-1 | few | TRBV3-1 | - | TGTGCCAGCAGCCAGGACAGAATTTACACTGAAGCTTTCTTT | CASSQDRIYTEAFF
TRBJ2-2 | - | TRBV20-1 | - | TGCAGTGCTAGAGAGACCGGGCTGGCCCAGGGATCCGGGGAGCTGTTTTTT | CSARETGLAQGSGELFF